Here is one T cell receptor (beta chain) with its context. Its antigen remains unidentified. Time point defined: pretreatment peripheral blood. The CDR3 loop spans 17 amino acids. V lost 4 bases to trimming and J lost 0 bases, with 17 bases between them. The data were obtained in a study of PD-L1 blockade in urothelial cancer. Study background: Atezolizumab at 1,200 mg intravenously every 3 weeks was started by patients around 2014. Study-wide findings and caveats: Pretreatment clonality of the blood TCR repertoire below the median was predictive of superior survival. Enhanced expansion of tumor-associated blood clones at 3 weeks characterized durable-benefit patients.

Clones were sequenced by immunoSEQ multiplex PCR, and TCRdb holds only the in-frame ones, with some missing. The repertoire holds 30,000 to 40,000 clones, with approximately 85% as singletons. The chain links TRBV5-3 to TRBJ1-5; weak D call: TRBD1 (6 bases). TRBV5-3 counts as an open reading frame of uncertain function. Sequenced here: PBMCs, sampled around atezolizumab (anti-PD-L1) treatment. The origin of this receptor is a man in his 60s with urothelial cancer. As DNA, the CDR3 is TGTGCCAGAAGCCTCGGACAGAACGCTTATAGCAATCAGCCCCAGCATTTT. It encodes CARSLGQNAYSNQPQHF.